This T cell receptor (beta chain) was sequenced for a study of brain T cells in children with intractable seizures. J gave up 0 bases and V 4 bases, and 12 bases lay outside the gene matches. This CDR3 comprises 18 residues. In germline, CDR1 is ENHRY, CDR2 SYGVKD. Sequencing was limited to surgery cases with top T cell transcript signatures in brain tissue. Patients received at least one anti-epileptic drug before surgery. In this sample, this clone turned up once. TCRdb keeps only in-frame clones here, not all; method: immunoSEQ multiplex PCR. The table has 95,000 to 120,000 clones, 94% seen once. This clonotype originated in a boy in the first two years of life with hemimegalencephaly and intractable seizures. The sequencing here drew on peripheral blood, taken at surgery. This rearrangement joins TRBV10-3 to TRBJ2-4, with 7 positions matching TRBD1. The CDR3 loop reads CAISVGQGESIAKNIQYF. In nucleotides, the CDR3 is TGTGCCATCAGTGTCGGGCAGGGGGAATCCATAGCCAAAAACATTCAGTACTTC.